The rows below give T cell receptor beta chains drawn from one sample of a study of neoadjuvant anti-PD-1 for oral cavity cancer. Produced via immunoSEQ multiplex PCR; TCRdb's table is partial and in-frame only. Of 11,000 to 15,000 clones in the sample, roughly 74% were seen once. Sequenced here: PBMCs, sampled after nivolumab (anti-PD-1) treatment. The receptors were gathered from a person aged 40 to 85 with oral cavity squamous cell carcinoma. CDR3s include the opening cysteine and the closing phenylalanine or tryptophan. The D gene is left open where the match is weak. Not all rows give a size; the values are once, few, many and, for expanded clones, a class.

D | J | V | size | CDR3 | DNA
TRBD1 | TRBJ2-3 | TRBV28 | . | CASSLETGGDTDTQYF | TGTGCCAGCAGTTTAGAGACAGGGGGCGACACAGATACGCAGTATTTT
. | TRBJ1-5 | TRBV28 | . | CASSLGGAGQPQHF | TGTGCCAGCAGTTTAGGGGGCGCGGGTCAGCCCCAGCATTTT
. | TRBJ1-1 | TRBV5-1 | . | CASSHQSNTEAFF | TGCGCCAGCAGCCATCAATCGAACACTGAAGCTTTCTTT
. | TRBJ1-2 | TRBV29-1 | . | CSAKRGGDYGYTF | TGCAGCGCCAAGCGGGGAGGGGACTATGGCTACACCTTC
. | TRBJ2-7 | TRBV5-1 | . | CASSPGGNYEQYF | TGCGCCAGCAGTCCCGGGGGCAACTACGAGCAGTACTTC
. | TRBJ2-1 | TRBV6-1 | . | CASSIRDGTYNEQFF | TGTGCCAGCAGTATCCGGGACGGAACCTACAATGAGCAGTTCTTC
TRBD1 | TRBJ2-7 | TRBV11-1 | . | CASSLGQGAREQYF | TGTGCCAGCAGCTTAGGTCAGGGGGCACGAGAGCAGTACTTC
. | TRBJ1-5 | TRBV5-1 | . | CASSLSAGTTPQPQHF | TGCGCCAGCAGCTTGAGTGCAGGGACAACACCACAGCCCCAGCATTTT
. | TRBJ2-7 | TRBV4-2 | . | CASSQDTGTYEQYF | TGTGCCAGCAGCCAAGACACGGGAACCTACGAGCAGTACTTC
. | TRBJ2-3 | TRBV2 | . | CASSEDDSDTDTQYF | TGTGCCAGCAGTGAAGACGACTCCGACACAGATACGCAGTATTTT
TRBD1 | TRBJ2-7 | TRBV5-1 | . | CASSPDREGGEQYF | TGCGCCAGCAGCCCGGACAGGGAAGGAGGCGAGCAGTACTTC
TRBD1 | TRBJ2-7 | TRBV7-3 | . | CASSLTQGVEQYF | TGTGCCAGCAGCTTAACCCAGGGGGTCGAGCAGTACTTC
TRBD2 | TRBJ2-3 | TRBV5-1 | . | CASSSSGKTDTQYF | TGCGCCAGCAGCTCTAGCGGGAAGACAGATACGCAGTATTTT
. | TRBJ2-7 | TRBV29-1 | . | CSVQGTLYEQYF | TGCAGCGTCCAGGGGACCCTCTACGAGCAGTACTTC
. | TRBJ2-3 | TRBV4-1 | . | CASSQDDTGGTDTQYF | TGCGCCAGCAGCCAAGATGATACGGGGGGCACAGATACGCAGTATTTT
. | TRBJ2-6 | TRBV25-1 | . | CASSEVAGANVLTF | TGTGCCAGCAGTGAAGTCGCCGGGGCCAACGTCCTGACTTTC
. | TRBJ2-5 | TRBV5-4 | . | CASSLAGRDQETQYF | TGTGCCAGCAGCTTGGCTGGCAGGGACCAAGAGACCCAGTACTTC
TRBD2 | TRBJ2-1 | TRBV19 | . | CASSIGLAGGVSYNEQFF | TGTGCCAGTAGTATAGGGCTAGCGGGAGGGGTTTCCTACAATGAGCAGTTCTTC
. | TRBJ1-3 | TRBV10-2 | . | CASRQAGNTIYF | TGCGCCAGCCGGCAGGCAGGAAACACCATATATTTT
. | TRBJ1-1 | TRBV30 | . | CAWRGTFGGEAFF | TGTGCCTGGAGGGGGACTTTTGGGGGTGAAGCTTTCTTT
. | TRBJ1-4 | TRBV28 | . | CASSPAGRYGEKLFF | TGTGCCAGCAGTCCGGCAGGGAGATATGGTGAAAAACTGTTTTTT
. | TRBJ2-5 | TRBV7-9 | . | CASSLPLRRVQETQYF | TGTGCCAGCAGCTTACCCCTAAGAAGAGTACAAGAGACCCAGTACTTC
. | TRBJ1-1 | TRBV7-3 | . | CASSSQGDTEAFF | TGTGCCAGCAGCTCCCAAGGAGACACTGAAGCTTTCTTT
. | TRBJ2-3 | TRBV6-4 | . | CASSWDSSTDTQYF | TGTGCCAGCAGCTGGGATAGTAGCACAGATACGCAGTATTTT
. | TRBJ1-1 | TRBV9 | few | CASSVGPVGGNTEAFF | TGTGCCAGCAGCGTAGGGCCTGTTGGTGGGAACACTGAAGCTTTCTTT
TRBD1 | TRBJ2-3 | TRBV6-1 | . | CASRGTGRDTQYF | TGTGCCAGCAGGGGGACAGGAAGAGATACGCAGTATTTT
. | TRBJ2-1 | TRBV11-2 | . | CASSLDPSFIGEQFF | TGTGCCAGCAGCTTAGACCCCTCTTTCATTGGTGAGCAGTTCTTC
. | TRBJ2-3 | TRBV18 | few | CASSRTDTQYF | TGTGCCAGCTCACGCACAGATACGCAGTATTTT
. | TRBJ2-7 | TRBV6-6 | . | CVSSSSYEQYF | TGTGTCAGCAGCTCATCCTACGAGCAGTACTTC
. | TRBJ1-2 | TRBV5-1 | . | CASSLSRRGGIGRGYTF | TGCGCCAGCAGCTTGTCCCGCCGAGGGGGGATAGGTCGTGGCTACACCTTC
TRBD1 | TRBJ1-3 | TRBV6-5 | . | CASSRLGGAGNTIYF | TGTGCCAGCAGCCGATTAGGGGGCGCCGGAAACACCATATATTTT
. | TRBJ1-1 | TRBV18 | . | CASSLPDSEAFF | TGTGCCAGCTCACTGCCCGACAGTGAAGCTTTCTTT
TRBD1 | TRBJ2-5 | TRBV5-4 | . | CASSLGTGRETQYF | TGTGCCAGCAGCTTGGGGACAGGGCGAGAGACCCAGTACTTC